This T cell receptor beta chain was sequenced in a study of graft-versus-host responses after intestinal transplantation. This clone was counted a few times. The repertoire was sequenced with immunoSEQ multiplex PCR; TCRdb's copy has only in-frame clones and lacks some. The data show about 6,100 clones, 70% to 90% seen once. In germline, CDR1 is MNHEY, CDR2 SVGAGI. The CDR3 consists of 13 residues. Trimming cost V 2 bases and J 6 bases, with 8 bases left between them. The rearrangement uses TRBV6-5 and TRBJ2-1; D is possibly TRBD1 (6 bases). This clonotype was obtained from a human patient who received an intestinal transplant, so some T cells may come from the graft donor. Sequenced material: PBMCs, taken 83 days after transplant. The CDR3: CASSYTGFNEQFF. The CDR3 nucleotides read TGTGCCAGCAGTTACACAGGGTTCAATGAGCAGTTCTTC.